Listed below are T cell receptor beta chains from one sample, sequenced in a study of identical twins. TCRdb analysed the 5' RACE reads with MiXCR anew, one entry per CDR3 protein. The data contain hundreds of thousands of distinct CDR3 sequences, roughly a tenth of them singletons. Sample: memory (CD45RO+) T cells sorted from blood. The receptor set was obtained from a woman between 18 and 29 years old in good health. Each CDR3 is given without its conserved first and last residue. Fields, in order: J gene, V gene, CDR3 protein.

TRBJ1-2,TRBV7-9,ASRSGNGYT
TRBJ2-7,TRBV15,ATSYGTANSYEQY
TRBJ1-1,TRBV30,AWRRSTGASTEAF
TRBJ2-4,TRBV20-1,SAREDRAGAKNIQY
TRBJ2-3,TRBV6-5,ASSYQGSGSDTQY
TRBJ2-1,TRBV7-7,ASSLEEGATHNEQF
TRBJ2-1,TRBV20-1,SPRGETRDEQF
TRBJ2-5,TRBV12-3/TRBV12-4,ASSLTGGAGETQY
TRBJ1-2,TRBV6-1,ASSEAHGFPLYGYT
TRBJ2-1,TRBV11-2,ASSLDFVSNEQF
TRBJ2-7,TRBV12-5,ASGVSSYEQY
TRBJ1-5,TRBV2,ASSDHGGSGQPQH
TRBJ2-1,TRBV20-1,SAGGGNNEQF
TRBJ2-7,TRBV30,AWSWGGEQY
TRBJ2-1,TRBV6-2/TRBV6-3,ASSSGLAYNEQF
TRBJ2-1,TRBV6-5,ASSYEGLSYNEQF
TRBJ2-7,TRBV20-1,SARESGRSYEQY
TRBJ2-3,TRBV5-5,ASSPWDITDTQY
TRBJ2-7,TRBV6-5,ASSFDRVNYEQY
TRBJ1-3,TRBV10-3,AISSGGASGNTIY
TRBJ2-5,TRBV6-5,ASSYGGTQY
TRBJ1-5,TRBV5-6,ASNKQGGQPQH
TRBJ2-1,TRBV11-2,ASSLVGRELHNEQF
TRBJ1-6,TRBV7-2,ASRPQGAGNSPLH
TRBJ2-7,TRBV19,ASIGHYEQY
TRBJ2-1,TRBV20-1,SARGDSSYNEQF
TRBJ1-1,TRBV11-2,ASSPLDGLNTEAF
TRBJ2-1,TRBV29-1,SVRPGTPYRYNEQF
TRBJ2-1,TRBV4-3,ASSQGVSSDEQF
TRBJ2-2,TRBV27,ASSSWTGGNTGELF
TRBJ1-1,TRBV12-3/TRBV12-4,ASSFGRANTEAF
TRBJ2-7,TRBV5-5,ASSPRTGDNYEQY
TRBJ1-1,TRBV5-1,ASSPGDLKGTEAF
TRBJ2-5,TRBV7-9,ASSLPSTSLETQY
TRBJ2-6,TRBV7-7,ASSLGTSGANVLT
TRBJ2-1,TRBV27,ASSLSGTSGNNEQF
TRBJ1-5,TRBV7-3,ASSPGTSYSNQPQH
TRBJ2-7,TRBV28,ASRTPGLAGEQY
TRBJ2-3,TRBV20-1,SASASSHTQY
TRBJ2-3,TRBV5-4,ASSRDQGGGTDTQY
TRBJ2-7,TRBV5-1,ASSGDRSPYEQY
TRBJ2-3,TRBV20-1,SASVSSTDTQY
TRBJ1-4,TRBV3-1,ASSPWTATNEKLF
TRBJ1-5,TRBV5-1,ASSFDGNQPQH
TRBJ1-1,TRBV29-1,SAGGGGAF
TRBJ2-1,TRBV9,ASSPLRSFTGEQF
TRBJ2-3,TRBV25-1,ASSQSGSRATQY
TRBJ2-1,TRBV20-1,SASGDRGLRVEQF
TRBJ2-6,TRBV6-5,ASSYSTGSGANVLT
TRBJ2-2,TRBV13,ASSLLRTSGSTGELF
TRBJ2-3,TRBV5-1,ASSPGTGGVDTQY
TRBJ1-1,TRBV10-3,ASGQGTEAF